This TCR beta chain was observed in a study of blood T cells in healthy people across ages (dated by TCRdb to the mid-2010s). At the level of the whole study: Template switching captured roughly one uniquely barcoded TCR beta cDNA molecule per two T cells in model experiments. To track age-related changes in TCR beta repertoire diversity, the study relied on deep sequencing normalized with unique cDNA molecular identifiers. Four age groups were formed from the donors: young (average roughly 15 years), middle-aged (approximately 40), aged (62) and long-lived (about 75). To avoid experimental bias, donors of different ages were distributed randomly across sequencing lanes. The study analyzed two additional independent replicas of 1 million unique cDNA reads from the same blood draw for two donors, one aged 18 to 29 and one aged 80 or older. Paper-wide results and their limitations: Because profiling used bulk unsorted PBMCs, naive and antigen-experienced compartments could not be compared conclusively. As age increased, observed TCR beta diversity per million T cells dropped in a roughly linear way, and a significant reduction was already evident by age 40. Observed TCR beta diversity correlated strongly with the percentage of naive T cells measured by flow cytometry. The long-lived group showed more naive CD4+ T cells, fewer expanded clones and increased TCR diversity than the aged group, suggesting age selection. Donor CMV infection status was unknown, potentially confounding age-related changes in expanded clonotypes. Estimates of total diversity based on one million sequenced T cells were considered lower bounds and underestimates.

CDR1 and CDR2, looked up from the germline V gene, are KGHSH and LQKENI. V is pared back by 6 bases and J by 4 bases, with 16 bases lying between the germline termini. Including cysteine and phenylalanine, the CDR3 has 14 amino acids. Only the CDR3 DNA stays, 42 bases, in frame from base 1. The method was 5' RACE. Sequencing was performed on an Illumina HiSeq 2500. A second roughly 6 to 11 cycle PCR used a sample-barcoded 5' primer and a J-beta primer mix. Each TCR beta cDNA molecule received a unique molecular identifier from a template-switch 5' adaptor carrying 12 random nucleotides. Each sample yielded at least 2.5 million CDR3-containing paired-end reads. First-strand cDNA synthesis was performed from all RNA using the Mint cDNA synthesis kit, with priming by a TRBC-specific oligonucleotide. All cDNA was treated with uracil-DNA glycosylase and then went through a first 18-cycle PCR with the universal primers M1SS and BC2_uni_R. The study's own analysis went as follows. For normalization, 1 million high-quality reads were randomly selected from each sample, with every read carrying a distinct molecular identifier. Instead of being binned into consensus sequences, reads that shared molecular identifiers were thrown out. MiTCR, with a Q25 quality threshold and the strictest error-elimination algorithm, was used for CDR3 identification, clonotype clustering and error correction. A nonparametric unseen species model with Euler transformation was used to estimate lower-bound total TCR beta diversity. The public reads were run again by TCRdb, first through fastp at Q25 and then through MiXCR, and only productive beta chains were kept. Every entry covers one CDR3 protein and lists the most common genes and DNA from its rows. TCRdb, rather than the study authors, made the V and J calls. For this sample the table gives fewer than 750,000 distinct CDR3 sequences, of which approximately 52% were detected only once. Together, the top ten hold about 13% of the sample.

This clonotype has a count of ten or more. Its antigen has not been determined. No per-base quality is available; no much larger clone lies one base away. Systemically healthy Caucasian individuals from Russia, some 38 in total and aged about 6 to 95 years, were included as donors. Each donor gave about 9.8 milliliters of peripheral blood, drawn into EDTA-treated Vacutainer tubes. Ficoll-Paque density-gradient centrifugation was used to isolate PBMCs, with at least 6 million per sample. Total RNA, at least 6 micrograms per sample, was extracted from PBMCs with Trizol reagent. For every donor, flow cytometry on a PBMC aliquot measured the percentage of naive CD45RAhigh/CD27high T cells.

The chain is assembled from TRBV18 and TRBJ2-7, and TRBD1 may be the D gene, going by 6 matching bases. Specimen: blood. The receptor comes from a woman older than 75 in good health. This receptor has the CDR3 CASSYTGPPYEQYF. The sequenced DNA: TGTGCCAGCTCCTATACAGGGCCACCTTACGAGCAGTACTTC.